This TCR beta chain was recorded in a study of blood T cell repertoires in COVID-19. This clone was counted between two and nine times. TCRdb keeps only in-frame clones here, not all; method: immunoSEQ multiplex PCR. The table records some 200,000 clones, around three quarters of them present only once. The receptor comes from a woman in her 70s with acute or convalescent COVID-19. Sample: peripheral blood.

The CDR3, as DNA: TGTGCCACTAGAGGGGGGGGAAGCACAGATACGCAGTATTTT. Translation: CATRGGGSTDTQYF. This chain uses TRBV19 with TRBJ2-3, with D possibly TRBD2 on 7 matching bases. CDR3 length equals 14 residues. Trimming pared 10 bases from V and 0 bases from J, leaving 14 bases between. CDR1 and CDR2 (germline): LNHDA, SQIVND (reference sequence).